This T cell receptor beta chain originates from a study of blood T cell repertoires in COVID-19. The CDR3 has 13 amino acids. Germline V lookup: CDR1 KGHSH, CDR2 LQKENI. V was cut by 2 bases and J by 6 bases, with 11 bases left in between. Profiled with immunoSEQ multiplex PCR; TCRdb holds only in-frame clones, not every one. The sample lists some 15,000 clones; 91% were seen once. The TCR was taken from a man between 60 and 70 years old with active COVID-19. Sequencing input: peripheral blood. The genes are TRBV18 and TRBJ2-7; a weak D match, TRBD1 (6 bases). The CDR3 sequence: CASSPVDRSEQYV. DNA of the CDR3: TGTGCCAGCTCACCAGTTGACAGGTCCGAGCAGTACGTC.